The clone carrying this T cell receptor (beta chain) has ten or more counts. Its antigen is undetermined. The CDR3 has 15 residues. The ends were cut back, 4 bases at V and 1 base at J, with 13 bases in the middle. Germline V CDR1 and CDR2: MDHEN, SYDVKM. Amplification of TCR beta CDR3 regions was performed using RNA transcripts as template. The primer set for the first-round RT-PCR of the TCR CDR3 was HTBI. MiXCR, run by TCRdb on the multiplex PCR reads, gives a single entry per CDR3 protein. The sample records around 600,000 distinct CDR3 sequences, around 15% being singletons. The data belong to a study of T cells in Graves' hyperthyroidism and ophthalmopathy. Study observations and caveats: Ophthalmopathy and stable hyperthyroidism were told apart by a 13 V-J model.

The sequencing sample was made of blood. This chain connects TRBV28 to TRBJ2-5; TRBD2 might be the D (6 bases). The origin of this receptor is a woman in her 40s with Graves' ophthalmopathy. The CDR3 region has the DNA TGTGCCAGCAGTTCCAACGGAGGGACCCAAGAGACCCAGTACTTC. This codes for CASSSNGGTQETQYF.